This TCR beta chain was sequenced for a study of blood T cell repertoires in COVID-19. Background on the study: Acute and convalescent COVID-19 specimens originated in the United States, Italy and Spain. PBMCs, B-cell-depleted T cells, or T cells provided the cDNA or gDNA that made up the material.

Study processing details: The assay estimated nucleated cells by amplifying reference gene primers. The method was immunoSEQ multiplex PCR; TCRdb's version includes in-frame clones alone and lacks a portion of them. That table is the source of V, J and clone size, and D and trimming were worked out from the DNA. This sample has 100,000 to 150,000 clones, with around four fifths found just once. The source of this sequence is a man between 60 and 70 years old with active or convalescent COVID-19. The sample was peripheral blood.

The CDR3 region has the DNA TGTGCCAGCAGCCAGGACGGGGGACTAGCAGATACGCAGTATTTT. It translates to CASSQDGGLADTQYF. The rearrangement uses TRBV7-3 and TRBJ2-3, with TRBD2 identical over 8 bases. V lost 5 bases and J lost 4; bases outside the gene matches: 8. Germline V gene sequence: CDR1 SGHTA, CDR2 FQGTGA. The CDR3 length is 15 residues.